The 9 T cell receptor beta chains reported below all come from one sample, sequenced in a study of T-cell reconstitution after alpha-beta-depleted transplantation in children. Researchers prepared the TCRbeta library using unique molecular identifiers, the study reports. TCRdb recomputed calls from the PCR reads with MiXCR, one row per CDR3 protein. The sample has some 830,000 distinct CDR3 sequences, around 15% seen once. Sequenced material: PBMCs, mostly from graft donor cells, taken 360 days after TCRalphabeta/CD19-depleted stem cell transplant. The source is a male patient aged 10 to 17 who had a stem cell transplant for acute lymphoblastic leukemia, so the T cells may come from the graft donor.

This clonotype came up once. The CDR3 loop reads CASSHRASGDSYEQYF. In DNA, the CDR3 is TGTGCCAGCAGCCATCGGGCCTCTGGGGACTCCTACGAGCAGTACTTC. This sequence joins TRBV7-9 and TRBJ2-7; D uncertain. The germline V gene has CDR1 SEHNR and CDR2 FQNEAQ (reference sequence). The V end was cut by 5 bases, the J end by 0 bases, with 17 bases between. This CDR3 spans 16 amino acids.

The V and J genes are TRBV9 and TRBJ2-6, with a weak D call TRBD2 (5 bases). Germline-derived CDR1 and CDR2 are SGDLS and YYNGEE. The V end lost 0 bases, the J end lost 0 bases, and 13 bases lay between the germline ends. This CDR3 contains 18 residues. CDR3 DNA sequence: TGTGCCAGCAGCGTAGAACCGAGGGTCTACTCTGGGGCCAACGTCCTGACTTTC. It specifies CASSVEPRVYSGANVLTF.

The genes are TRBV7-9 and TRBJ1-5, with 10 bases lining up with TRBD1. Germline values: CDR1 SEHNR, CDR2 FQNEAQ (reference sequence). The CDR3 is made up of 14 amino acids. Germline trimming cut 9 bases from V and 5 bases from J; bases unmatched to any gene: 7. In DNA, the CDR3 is TGTGCCAGGTGCCTGGACAGGGGGGATCAGCCCCAGCATTTT. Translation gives CARCLDRGDQPQHF.

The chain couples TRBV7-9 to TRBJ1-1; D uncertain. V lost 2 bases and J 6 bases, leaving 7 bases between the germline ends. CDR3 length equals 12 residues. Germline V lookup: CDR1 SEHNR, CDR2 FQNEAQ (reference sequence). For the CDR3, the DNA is TGTGCCAGCAGCTTAAAAGTTGCTGAAGCTTTCTTT. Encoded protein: CASSLKVAEAFF.

The CDR3 bases are TGTGCCAGCAGCAAAGGAGAGCAATTTGAGACCCAGTACTTC. This codes for CASSKGEQFETQYF. The chain joins TRBV21-1 to TRBJ2-5. TRBV21-1 is a pseudogene segment. This CDR3 comprises 14 residues.

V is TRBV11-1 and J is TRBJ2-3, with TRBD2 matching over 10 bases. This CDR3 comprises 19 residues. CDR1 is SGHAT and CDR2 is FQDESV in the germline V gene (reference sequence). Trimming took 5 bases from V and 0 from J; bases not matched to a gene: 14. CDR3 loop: CASSRSPLSGRTSTDTQYF. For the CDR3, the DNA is TGTGCCAGCAGCCGTTCCCCGCTTAGCGGGAGGACTAGCACAGATACGCAGTATTTT.

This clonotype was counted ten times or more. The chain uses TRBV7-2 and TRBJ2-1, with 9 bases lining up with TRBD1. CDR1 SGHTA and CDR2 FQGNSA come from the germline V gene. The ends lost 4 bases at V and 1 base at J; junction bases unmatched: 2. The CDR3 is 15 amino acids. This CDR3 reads CASSSGTGSYNEQFF. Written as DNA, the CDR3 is TGTGCCAGCAGCTCCGGGACAGGGTCCTACAATGAGCAGTTCTTC.

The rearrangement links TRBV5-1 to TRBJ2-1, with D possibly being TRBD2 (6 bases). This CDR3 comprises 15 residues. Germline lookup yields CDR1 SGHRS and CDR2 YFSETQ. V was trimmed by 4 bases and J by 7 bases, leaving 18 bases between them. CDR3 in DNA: TGCGCCAGCAGCCTTCTACCGGGACTGACAAATGAGCAGTTCTTC. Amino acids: CASSLLPGLTNEQFF.

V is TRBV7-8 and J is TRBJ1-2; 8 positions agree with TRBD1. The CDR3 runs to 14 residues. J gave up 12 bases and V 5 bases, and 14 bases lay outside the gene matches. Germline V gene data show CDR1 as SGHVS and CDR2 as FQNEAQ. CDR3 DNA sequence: TGTGCCAGCAGCACCGAGTTATGGGGACAGGTCCACACCTTC. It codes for CASSTELWGQVHTF.